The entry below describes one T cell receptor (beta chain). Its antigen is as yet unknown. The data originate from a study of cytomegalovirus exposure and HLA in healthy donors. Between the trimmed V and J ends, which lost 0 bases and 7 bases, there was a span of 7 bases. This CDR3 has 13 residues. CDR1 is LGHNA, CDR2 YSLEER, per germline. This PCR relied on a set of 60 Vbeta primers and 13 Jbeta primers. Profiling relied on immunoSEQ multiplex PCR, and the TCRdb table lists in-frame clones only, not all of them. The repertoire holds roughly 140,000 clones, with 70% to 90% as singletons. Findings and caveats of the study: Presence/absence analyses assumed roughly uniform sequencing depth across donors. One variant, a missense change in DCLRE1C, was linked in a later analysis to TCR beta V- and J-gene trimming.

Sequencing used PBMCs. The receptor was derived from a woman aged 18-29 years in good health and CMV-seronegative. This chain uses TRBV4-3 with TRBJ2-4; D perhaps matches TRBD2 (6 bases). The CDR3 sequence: CASSQDGGNIQYF. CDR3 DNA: TGCGCCAGCAGCCAAGATGGGGGGAACATTCAGTACTTC.